A selection of T cell receptor beta chains follows, all from one sample in a study of T cell responses to AZD1222 COVID-19 vaccine. The data were produced by immunoSEQ multiplex PCR, yet TCRdb's version contains in-frame clones alone and is incomplete. Of about 140,000 clones listed, over 90% were seen once; the top ten hold just over 5%. The sequencing used peripheral blood, collected on day 0 of AZD1222 vaccination. These receptors all come from an adult in good health. Each CDR3 is given with its conserved first and last residue. The D gene is left open where the match is weak. Part of the rows lack a size; the others show once, few, many or a class for expanded clones.

V	D	size	J	CDR3	DNA
TRBV5-3	NA	once	TRBJ2-2	CARSPTGTPNTGELFF	TGTGCCAGAAGCCCGACCGGGACGCCGAACACCGGGGAGCTGTTTTTT
TRBV5-1	NA	once	TRBJ2-5	CASREGETQYF	TGCGCCAGCAGGGAAGGAGAGACCCAGTACTTC
TRBV4-1	NA	NA	TRBJ1-5	CASSHAVNQPQHF	TGCGCCAGCAGCCACGCGGTCAATCAGCCCCAGCATTTT
TRBV11-2	NA	once	TRBJ2-5	CASSLWGRGQETQYF	TGTGCCAGCAGCTTATGGGGGCGCGGGCAAGAGACCCAGTACTTC
TRBV20-1	NA	once	TRBJ1-2	CSASGGYGYTF	TGCAGTGCTAGTGGGGGTTATGGCTACACCTTC
TRBV16	NA	NA	TRBJ1-1	CASSHLQGDTEAFF	TGTGCCAGCAGCCACCTACAGGGCGACACTGAAGCTTTCTTT
TRBV5-1	NA	NA	TRBJ2-2	CASSLEQVYTGELFF	TGCGCCAGCAGCTTGGAACAGGTTTACACCGGGGAGCTGTTTTTT
TRBV10-1	TRBD2	NA	TRBJ2-7	CASSQMAGVTEQYF	TGCGCCAGCAGCCAAATGGCGGGAGTAACCGAGCAGTACTTC
TRBV7-8	NA	NA	TRBJ1-6	CASREDDNSPLHF	TGTGCCAGCAGGGAGGACGATAATTCACCCCTCCACTTT
TRBV11-3	TRBD2	NA	TRBJ2-1	CASSLGLTSGSDGAQFF	TGTGCCAGCAGCTTAGGGTTGACTAGCGGGAGTGACGGAGCCCAGTTCTTC